These 30 T cell receptor beta chains came from one sample sequenced in a study of cytomegalovirus exposure and HLA in healthy donors. The primer mix had 60 Vbeta and 13 Jbeta primers. Repertoires were generated with immunoSEQ multiplex PCR, while TCRdb's copy carries only in-frame clones and drops some. The repertoire consists of some 170,000 clones, with roughly 80% occurring once and the leading ten covering roughly 4.4%. The sample was PBMCs. The receptors were sampled from a woman aged 18-29 years in good health and CMV-seropositive.

This sequence joins TRBV19 and TRBJ1-2; D might be TRBD1 (6 bases). Per germline, CDR1 LNHDA and CDR2 SQIVND (reference sequence). The CDR3 is made up of 13 amino acids. V shed 4 bases and J shed 8 bases, with 14 bases lying between them. The CDR3: CASSTDRTRGYTF. CDR3 sequence (DNA): TGTGCCAGTAGTACCGACAGGACTAGGGGCTACACCTTC.

The genes are TRBV5-1 and TRBJ2-5; D is unclear. CDR3 length: 14 residues. CDR1 and CDR2 (germline): SGHRS, YFSETQ. Trimming took 0 bases from V and 1 from J, leaving 7 bases between them. The DNA of the CDR3 is TGCGCCAGCAGCTTGGATACACCCCAAGAGACCCAGTACTTC. Its protein product is CASSLDTPQETQYF.

This clone was counted a single time. The chain recombines TRBV7-6 with TRBJ1-3, with 7 bases identical to TRBD1. There are 16 residues in the CDR3. Germline CDR1 is SGHVS and CDR2 is FNYEAQ. V trimming: 1 base; J trimming: 0 bases; junction bases outside the gene matches: 3. The CDR3 sequence is CASSLGGTDSGNTIYF. CDR3 sequence (DNA): TGTGCCAGCAGCTTAGGAGGGACAGACTCTGGAAACACCATATATTTT.

Regarding this clone: The junction and the germline gene differ at one end; a read error may be behind it. The chain couples TRBV7-9 to TRBJ1-2, with no clear D. Looked up from germline, CDR1 is SEHNR and CDR2 is FQNEAQ (reference sequence). The CDR3 has 15 residues. The CDR3 reads CASSLDRGEKNGHTF. CDR3 DNA sequence: TGTGCCAGCAGCTTAGATCGCGGGGAGAAGAATGGCCACACCTTC.

The sample holds one count of this clone. Other DNA sequences in this specimen translate into the identical CDR3. V usage is TRBV12-5 and J usage is TRBJ2-2; perhaps TRBD1 as D (7 bases). Trimming left V 6 bases short and J 3 bases short, with 8 bases between. The CDR3 is made up of 13 amino acids. Germline lookup yields CDR1 LGHNT and CDR2 FRNRAP. CDR3 nucleotides: TGTGCTAGTGGCAGGGGGGACACCGGGGAGCTGTTTTTT. Translation: CASGRGDTGELFF.

The gene calls are TRBV6-5 and TRBJ2-7; no firm D call. Deletions cut 0 bases from V and 7 bases from J, with 7 bases between. There are 12 residues in the CDR3. Looked up from germline, CDR1 is MNHEY and CDR2 is SVGAGI. CDR3 amino acids: CASSYSTGEQYF. The CDR3 region has the DNA TGTGCCAGCAGTTACTCGACTGGGGAGCAGTACTTC.

CDR3 protein: CASQGQVNQPQHF. CDR3 DNA sequence: TGCGCCAGCCAGGGACAGGTTAATCAGCCCCAGCATTTT. The chain links TRBV10-1 to TRBJ1-5, with TRBD1 matching 8 bases. V dropped 8 bases and J dropped 4; count of bases not matched to a gene: 4. CDR1 and CDR2 from the germline V gene are WNHNN and SYGVQD (reference sequence). This CDR3 spans 13 amino acids.

The chain couples TRBV7-2 to TRBJ1-5, with 7 nucleotides matching TRBD1. The CDR3 sequence is 15 residues long. Germline loops: CDR1 SGHTA, CDR2 FQGNSA. The J segment lost 3 bases and the V segment lost 5 bases, leaving 7 bases of the junction unmatched. The DNA of the CDR3 is TGTGCCAGCAGCCGGACAGGAGACTACAATCAGCCCCAGCATTTT. Its translation is CASSRTGDYNQPQHF.

J is TRBJ2-3 and V is TRBV27; maybe TRBD2 (7 bases). Trimming pared 3 bases from V and 4 bases from J, leaving 11 bases between. This CDR3 has 14 amino acids. Germline CDR1 is MNHEY and CDR2 is SMNVEV (reference sequence). The CDR3 spells CASSFAGAPDTQYF. The CDR3 DNA reads TGTGCCAGCAGTTTTGCGGGGGCCCCAGATACGCAGTATTTT.

This clone was picked up a small number of times. The chain joins TRBV5-6 to TRBJ2-1, with TRBD2 identical over 11 bases. CDR3 length equals 15 residues. Germline V gives CDR1 SGHDT, CDR2 YYEEEE. V was pared by 5 bases and J by 4 bases, with 5 bases of the junction left unmatched. CDR3 sequence reads: CASRLLAGVYNEQFF. CDR3 in DNA: TGTGCCAGCAGGCTACTAGCGGGGGTTTACAATGAGCAGTTCTTC. Combining the CDR3 with reference TRBV5-6 and TRBJ2-1 gives the whole variable domain DAGVTQSPTHLIKTRGQQVTLRCSPKSGHDTVSWYQQALGQGPQFIFQYYEEEERQRGNFPDRFSGHQFPNYSSELNVNALLLGDSALYLCASRLLAGVYNEQFFGPGTRLTVL.

The rearrangement joins TRBV11-2 to TRBJ1-4; D possibly corresponds to TRBD1 (6 bases). Germline CDR1 is SGHAT and CDR2 is FQNNGV. V lost 0 bases and J 8 bases, leaving 13 bases between the germline ends. CDR3 length: 15 amino acids. The CDR3 coding sequence is TGTGCCAGCAGCTTAGATGGGGGGGCAGGAGAAAAACTGTTTTTT. It encodes CASSLDGGAGEKLFF.

The chain is built from TRBV7-2 and TRBJ1-1; D might be TRBD1 (5 bases). The V gene's germline CDR1 is SGHTA and CDR2 FQGNSA. The CDR3 covers 17 residues. The V end lost 1 base, the J end lost 0 bases, and 15 bases lay between the germline ends. The CDR3 here is CASSLVSGRGVNTEAFF. The CDR3 region has the DNA TGTGCCAGCAGCTTAGTATCCGGGCGGGGGGTGAACACTGAAGCTTTCTTT.

The chain has TRBV9 and TRBJ2-1; TRBD1 is a possible D gene (5 bases). The V end was cut by 0 bases, the J end by 3 bases, with 10 bases between. There are 15 residues in the CDR3. Germline V CDR1 and CDR2: SGDLS, YYNGEE. The chain's CDR3 is CASSVEGSVYNEQFF. In DNA form, the CDR3 reads TGTGCCAGCAGCGTAGAGGGGTCAGTCTACAATGAGCAGTTCTTC.

The J gene is TRBJ1-1, the V gene TRBV5-1; 12 bases map to TRBD1. V shed 0 bases and J 1 base; nucleotides not matched to a gene: 13. Per germline, CDR1 SGHRS and CDR2 YFSETQ. The CDR3 has 20 amino acids. CDR3 sequence (DNA): TGCGCCAGCAGCTTGGAGGGACAGGGGGCGCGGGTTGTAAGGAACACTGAAGCTTTCTTT. Protein: CASSLEGQGARVVRNTEAFF.

This clone came up a few times. At one end the junction does not follow the germline gene, possibly because of a read error. This CDR3 is CSSRQGDLAPTDTQYF. The CDR3 DNA follows: TGTTCCAGCAGACAAGGGGACCTAGCGCCCACAGATACGCAGTATTTT. The chain uses TRBV7-9 and TRBJ2-3; D may be TRBD2 (6 bases). Germline-derived CDR1 and CDR2 are SEHNR and FQNEAQ (reference sequence). This CDR3 spans 16 amino acids.

The CDR3 reads CASSYGSSGSYNEQFF. The CDR3 DNA reads as TGTGCCAGCAGTTACGGTAGTAGCGGCTCCTACAATGAGCAGTTCTTC. The rearrangement links TRBV6-5 to TRBJ2-1, with D maybe TRBD2 (6 bases). The CDR3 totals 16 residues. Looked up from germline, CDR1 is MNHEY and CDR2 is SVGAGI. The V gene lost 2 bases and the J gene lost 0 bases, with 11 bases spanning the gap.

The chain uses TRBV19 and TRBJ2-5, with D possibly matching TRBD1 (6 bases). The germline V and J ends were trimmed by 5 bases and 4 bases, with 14 bases remaining between them. In germline, CDR1 is LNHDA, CDR2 SQIVND (reference sequence). This CDR3 spans 14 amino acids. The CDR3 nucleotides read TGTGCCAGTAGTGACAGGCCCCAGCGAGAGACCCAGTACTTC. Translated, it gives CASSDRPQRETQYF.

J is TRBJ1-1 and V is TRBV9; D unresolved. The CDR3 is 15 residues long. Germline V CDR1 and CDR2: SGDLS, YYNGEE. The V gene lost 0 bases and the J gene lost 3 bases, with 12 bases spanning the gap. For the CDR3, the DNA is TGTGCCAGCAGCGTAGAAGAGGGAACTTACACTGAAGCTTTCTTT. Its protein is CASSVEEGTYTEAFF.

This sequence joins TRBV27 and TRBJ1-6, with D maybe TRBD1 (6 bases). The germline CDR1 and CDR2 sequences are MNHEY and SMNVEV (reference sequence). The V and J ends lost 6 bases and 10 bases respectively, with 19 bases between them. This CDR3 comprises 15 residues. CDR3 DNA sequence: TGTGCCAGCAGCTCCGACTCGACAGGAGACTCACCCCTCCACTTT. Protein: CASSSDSTGDSPLHF.

The rearrangement joins TRBV9 to TRBJ2-3, with D possibly TRBD2 on 5 matching bases. Germline V gives CDR1 SGDLS, CDR2 YYNGEE. The V end lost 2 bases, the J end lost 3 bases, and 16 bases lay between the germline ends. The CDR3 has 16 amino acids. CDR3 DNA: TGTGCCAGCAGCGTTACCGCGGGTGGTTGGACAGATACGCAGTATTTT. This gives the protein CASSVTAGGWTDTQYF.

The chain employs TRBV19 and TRBJ1-2; D may be TRBD1 (6 bases). Germline-derived CDR1 and CDR2 are LNHDA and SQIVND (reference sequence). This CDR3 is 14 amino acids long. V lost 4 bases and J 2 bases, leaving 11 bases between the germline ends. As DNA, the CDR3 is TGTGCCAGTAGTAGCTCCGGGACAAACTATGGCTACACCTTC. Amino acid sequence: CASSSSGTNYGYTF.

This clone has only one observation. This chain connects TRBV7-2 to TRBJ1-4, with no clear D. The CDR3 is 13 residues long. V was shortened by 3 bases and J by 10 bases, with 12 bases between the two germline ends. Germline assignment: CDR1 SGHTA and CDR2 FQGNSA. The DNA of the CDR3 is TGTGCCAGCAGCTTGGGAGGGCGGCGAAAACTGTTTTTT. Its translation is CASSLGGRRKLFF. Supplemented by reference TRBV7-2 and TRBJ1-4, the full variable domain reads GAGVSQSPSNKVTEKGKDVELRCDPISGHTALYWYRQSLGQGLEFLIYFQGNSAPDKSGLPSDRFSAERTGGSVSTLTIQRTQQEDSAVYLCASSLGGRRKLFFGSGTQLSVL.

V and J are TRBV4-1 and TRBJ2-1, with D perhaps matching TRBD2 (5 bases). The CDR3 contains 16 residues. Germline V gives CDR1 MGHRA, CDR2 YSYEKL. V lost 0 bases to trimming and J lost 6 bases, with 15 bases between them. This CDR3 is CASSQDGIASFNEQFF. For the CDR3, the DNA is TGCGCCAGCAGCCAAGATGGAATAGCGTCGTTCAATGAGCAGTTCTTC.

The V gene is TRBV28, the J gene TRBJ1-5, with D possibly TRBD1 on 5 matching bases. This CDR3 has 13 amino acids. Germline V gene sequence: CDR1 MDHEN, CDR2 SYDVKM. Trimming removed 3 bases at V and 5 bases at J, with 8 bases between. For the CDR3, the DNA is TGTGCCAGCAGTTTTTTCAGGGATCAGCCCCAGCATTTT. As protein: CASSFFRDQPQHF.

The chain links TRBV6-5 to TRBJ1-6; 8 bases agree with TRBD1. The CDR3 spans 15 residues. CDR1 is MNHEY and CDR2 is SVGAGI in the germline V gene. Trimming removed 5 bases from V and 5 bases from J; junction bases left unmatched: 5. CDR3 in DNA: TGTGCCAGCAGTCGGACAGGGAGGCATAATTCACCCCTCCACTTT. Its translation is CASSRTGRHNSPLHF.

Here the CDR3 DNA reads TGTGCCAGCTCAGCTACTAGTTCCCAAGAGACCCAGTACTTC. This sequence encodes CASSATSSQETQYF. The chain is built from TRBV18 and TRBJ2-5, with D possibly matching TRBD2 (5 bases). This CDR3 region has 14 residues. Germline assignment: CDR1 KGHSH and CDR2 LQKENI. V was cut by 5 bases and J by 1 base, with 11 bases left in between.

The chain links TRBV2 to TRBJ2-2; D is ambiguous. This CDR3 is built from 16 residues. Germline loops: CDR1 SNHLY, CDR2 FYNNEI. V lost 3 bases and J lost 1, with 12 bases in between. The CDR3 DNA reads TGTGCCAGCAGTGAGGGCACCCCTGGGAACACCGGGGAGCTGTTTTTT. Its protein is CASSEGTPGNTGELFF. The full variable domain, rest sourced from reference TRBV2 and TRBJ2-2, is EPEVTQTPSHQVTQMGQEVILRCVPISNHLYFYWYRQILGQKVEFLVSFYNNEISEKSEIFDDQFSVERPDGSNFTLKIRSTKLEDSAMYFCASSEGTPGNTGELFFGEGSRLTVL.

This sequence joins TRBV9 and TRBJ2-3; possibly TRBD2 for D (5 bases). Germline assignment: CDR1 SGDLS and CDR2 YYNGEE. This CDR3 spans 14 amino acids. V lost 4 bases to trimming and J lost 4 bases, with 13 bases between them. The CDR3 sequence is CASSPVERPDTQYF. The CDR3 DNA reads as TGTGCCAGCAGCCCCGTGGAGCGGCCAGATACGCAGTATTTT.

The rearrangement uses TRBV6-1 and TRBJ1-1; 10 bases are a match to TRBD1. Germline trimming cut 8 bases from V and 6 bases from J; bases unmatched to any gene: 12. Germline values: CDR1 MNHNS, CDR2 SASEGT. This CDR3 is built from 15 residues. The CDR3 bases are TGTGCCAGCGCCGGGACAGGGGAGAGATGGGCTGAAGCTTTCTTT. Translated, it gives CASAGTGERWAEAFF.

The chain uses TRBV11-2 and TRBJ1-4, with D maybe TRBD1 (5 bases). The CDR3 spans 16 residues. V shed 3 bases and J shed 0 bases, with 11 bases lying between them. CDR1 is SGHAT, CDR2 FQNNGV, per germline. In DNA form, the CDR3 reads TGTGCCAGCAGCTTCGGGGGAGATGCAACTAATGAAAAACTGTTTTTT. Protein sequence: CASSFGGDATNEKLFF. The variable domain in full, with the rest retrieved from reference TRBV11-2 and TRBJ1-4, is EAGVAQSPRYKIIEKRQSVAFWCNPISGHATLYWYQQILGQGPKLLIQFQNNGVVDDSQLPKDRFSAERLKGVDSTLKIQPAKLEDSAVYLCASSFGGDATNEKLFFGSGTQLSVL.